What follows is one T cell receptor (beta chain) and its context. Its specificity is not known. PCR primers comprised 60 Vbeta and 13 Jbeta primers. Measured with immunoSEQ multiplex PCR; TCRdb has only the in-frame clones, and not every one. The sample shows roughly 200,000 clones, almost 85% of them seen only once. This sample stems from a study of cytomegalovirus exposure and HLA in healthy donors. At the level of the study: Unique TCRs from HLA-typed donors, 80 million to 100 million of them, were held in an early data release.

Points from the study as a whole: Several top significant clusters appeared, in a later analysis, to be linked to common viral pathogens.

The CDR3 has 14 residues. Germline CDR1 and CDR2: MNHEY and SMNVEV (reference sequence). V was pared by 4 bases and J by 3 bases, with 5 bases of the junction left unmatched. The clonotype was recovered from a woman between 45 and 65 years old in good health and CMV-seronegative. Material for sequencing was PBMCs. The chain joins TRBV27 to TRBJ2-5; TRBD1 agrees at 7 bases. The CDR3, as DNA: TGTGCCAGCAGTTCTAGACAGGGAGAAGAGACCCAGTACTTC. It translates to CASSSRQGEETQYF.